This T cell receptor beta chain was profiled in a study of cytomegalovirus exposure and HLA in healthy donors. Study overall: HLA-typed donors were the source of some 80 million unique TCRs, which an early data release held. The study's findings and limits: Earlier analysis yielded a pattern in which most TCR beta V segments were productive about 90% or about 30% of the time.

It was with 60 Vbeta and 13 Jbeta primers that the PCR ran. The assay was immunoSEQ multiplex PCR, and TCRdb's table has in-frame clones only and misses some. The sample yields roughly 69,000 clones, approximately 70% seen once. Comments on this clone: Its target is unknown.

There are 16 residues in the CDR3. V shed 1 base, J shed 6 bases, and the junction held 3 bases outside the gene matches. Germline CDR1 reads SGHNT; CDR2 reads YYREEE (reference sequence). This clonotype originated in a male donor in good health and CMV-seropositive. The sample taken for sequencing was PBMCs. The chain couples TRBV5-4 to TRBJ2-2; 13 nucleotides agree with TRBD2. In nucleotides, the CDR3 is TGTGCCAGCAGCTTGTGGACTAGCGGGAGATCCGGGGAGCTGTTTTTT. It is translated as CASSLWTSGRSGELFF. Based on the CDR3 plus reference TRBV5-4 and TRBJ2-2, the full variable domain is ETGVTQSPTHLIKTRGQQVTLRCSSQSGHNTVSWYQQALGQGPQFIFQYYREEENGRGNFPPRFSGLQFPNYSSELNVNALELDDSALYLCASSLWTSGRSGELFFGEGSRLTVL.